This TCR beta chain was identified in a study of T cell clonality in common variable immunodeficiency (dated by TCRdb to between 2015 and 2016). General study outcomes and caveats: Even though DNA input was the same, control samples had an average of about 80,000 unique sequences each, compared with approximately 30,000 in CVID samples. Correlations between repertoire features and clinical complications were limited by patient heterogeneity within the CVID cohort. Fewer TCRbeta clones were shared among CVID subjects than among healthy controls (p < 0.0001). According to the authors, figuring out what caused the increased clonality in CVID would require sequencing the repertoires of T cell subpopulations. Fewer deletions and N-nucleotide insertions were reportedly observed in CVID TCRbeta sequences, and highly modified clones with 13 or more V deletions were reportedly absent from CVID TCRbeta sequences. TCRbeta clonality was higher in CVID subjects than in healthy controls (t-test p = 0.018), and the increase was most characteristic of about a third of subjects.

The germline V gene (reference sequence) sets CDR1 to LNHDA and CDR2 to SQIVND. There are 15 amino acids in the CDR3, from cysteine to phenylalanine inclusive. Part of the CDR3 DNA is given, 36 bases translated from base 1. The germline ends are 19 bases apart after V is trimmed by 4 bases and J by 9 bases. Most CVID patients and most healthy controls were of Caucasian heritage. Heparinized peripheral whole blood samples of about 5 to 8 ml were collected from each donor. Genomic DNA from adults with common variable immune deficiency (CVID) and from healthy adult controls was used to sequence TCRbeta CDR3 repertoires. A total of approximately 22 healthy adult volunteers (roughly 12 female and 10 or so male; age range about 23 to 75 years, mean age approximately 35) were included in the control group. Diluted blood was subjected to density centrifugation over Hypaque 1077 or Ficoll-Paque for isolation of peripheral blood mononuclear cells. Genomic DNA was extracted from unsorted mononuclear cells by Qiagen column purification or by a centrifugation-based method.

In regard to this clone: Its antigen is currently not known. The CDR3 end is not reached by the read, which stops 3 residues before it; the germline J gene fills it in.

For sequencing input, CVID and control samples contributed equivalent amounts of genomic DNA. For every sample, a 60 bp segment covering the rearranged TCRbeta CDR3 region was amplified and then sequenced. The immunoSEQ assay, a bias-corrected multiplex PCR with high-throughput sequencing, was employed for TCRbeta amplification. The study's own analysis went as follows. Every unique nucleotide sequence counted as a clone and was annotated with V, D and J genes, copy number and frequency. Sequences were labeled productive if in frame, and non-productive if out of frame or containing stop codons. Clonality was calculated from Shannon's entropy as previously described. Mean CDR3 Kyte-Doolittle hydropathy was derived from the predicted amino acid sequences of productive clones. The R hclust function was used to hierarchically cluster scaled V gene usage with Manhattan distance and complete linkage. Sharing of clones by CDR3 amino acid sequence was evaluated through resampling of 12 repertoires per group over 100 rounds. The repertoires were searched for about 70 published EBV-specific TCRbeta sequences and roughly 250 published CMV-specific TCRbeta sequences. After two CVID samples that produced fewer than 10,000 sequences were dropped from the analysis, roughly 42 CVID repertoires remained. The table was pulled from immuneACCESS by TCRdb, which kept in-frame rearrangements only. Such tables lose some clones; where checked, under half of the loss comes from unresolved V genes, and the rest has no known cause. V and J calls plus clone size are reproduced from that table; the DNA served to infer D and trimming. The sample counts approximately 81,000 clones, each observed more than once. Around 0.82% of the sample lies in the top ten.

This TCR was recovered from a person between 18 and 75 years old in good health. The sample taken for sequencing was peripheral blood mononuclear cells. The V and J segments used are TRBV19 and TRBJ2-1; D gene: possibly TRBD2, on 6 matching bases. Partial CDR3 DNA: TGTGCCAGTAGTAATGTAGCGGAGGCGCGAGGTGAG. Protein translation: CASSNVAEARGE. The complete CDR3 protein is CASSNVAEARGEQFF. Joined to the reference TRBV19 and TRBJ2-1 proteins, this CDR3 gives the full variable domain: DGGITQSPKYLFRKEGQNVTLSCEQNLNHDAMYWYRQDPGQGLRLIYYSQIVNDFQKGDIAEGYSVSREKKESFPLTVTSAQKNPTAFYLCASSNVAEARGEQFFGPGTRLTVL.